Each of the 6 T cell receptor beta chains below was sequenced from the same sample in a study of Ad26.COV2.S vaccination and SARS-CoV-2 variants. Treatment described: about 20 received Ad26.COV2.S at low or high dose, single or two shots; 5 received placebo; per-sample allocation not given. Specimen acquisition occurred on day 63 following the initial vaccine or placebo injection. This table comes from immunoSEQ multiplex PCR, and its TCRdb copy is limited to in-frame clones, with some not included. The table has more than 350,000 clones, approximately 90% seen once. The specimen was peripheral blood, collected in a trial of Ad26.COV2.S vaccine versus placebo. These receptor sequences come from a person aged 18-65 years who received the Ad26.COV2.S COVID-19 vaccine or a placebo.

J is TRBJ2-5 and V is TRBV5-1, with a tentative D call TRBD1 (6 bases). In germline, CDR1 is SGHRS, CDR2 YFSETQ. Trimming stripped 3 bases from V and 5 bases from J, with 11 bases between. This CDR3 is built from 13 residues. The DNA for the CDR3 is TGCGCCAGCAGCTCCACAGGGTCCGAGACCCAGTACTTC. It yields the protein CASSSTGSETQYF.

The chain uses TRBV4-3 and TRBJ1-6, with 7 bases that match TRBD1. The germline gives CDR1 LGHNA, CDR2 YSLEER. The junction had 11 bases not matched to a gene; V was cut back by 6 bases and J by 9 bases. This CDR3 region has 15 residues. As DNA, the CDR3 is TGCGCCAGCAGGGAGGAGACAGGGCGTAGTTCACCCCTCCACTTT. Its protein is CASREETGRSSPLHF.

This clone came up a few times. V is TRBV28 and J is TRBJ1-1; D unclear. The CDR3 runs to 12 residues. Germline values: CDR1 MDHEN, CDR2 SYDVKM. Trimming took 6 bases from V and 5 from J, leaving 10 bases between them. The CDR3: CASRFRRTEAFF. The CDR3 DNA is TGTGCCAGCAGGTTCCGTAGGACTGAAGCTTTCTTT. The full variable domain, in which reference TRBV28 and TRBJ1-1 provide the parts outside the CDR3, is DVKVTQSSRYLVKRTGEKVFLECVQDMDHENMFWYRQDPGLGLRLIYFSYDVKMKEKGDIPEGYSVSREKKERFSLILESASTNQTSMYLCASRFRRTEAFFGQGTRLTVV.

The chain links TRBV9 to TRBJ1-2, with D possibly matching TRBD1 (5 bases). This CDR3 has 14 residues. Trimming took off 4 bases at V and 0 bases at J, with 10 bases between the two ends. Germline CDR1 is SGDLS and CDR2 is YYNGEE. The CDR3 bases are TGTGCCAGCAGCCCCACGGGGGCTAACTATGGCTACACCTTC. This sequence encodes CASSPTGANYGYTF.

This sequence joins TRBV7-9 and TRBJ1-2; D is perhaps TRBD1 (5 bases). V was shortened by 2 bases and J by 6 bases, with 13 bases between the two germline ends. Germline assignment: CDR1 SEHNR and CDR2 FQNEAQ (reference sequence). The CDR3 loop spans 14 amino acids. CDR3 sequence (DNA): TGTGCCAGCAGCTTAACGACAGACGGTCATGGCTACACCTTC. The encoded protein is CASSLTTDGHGYTF.

This chain uses TRBV5-1 with TRBJ2-7; D not resolved. The CDR3 spans 13 residues. The germline V gene encodes CDR1 SGHRS and CDR2 YFSETQ. Trimming removed 2 bases at V and 3 bases at J, with 9 bases between. Here the CDR3 reads CASSLRKDYEQYF. Written as DNA, the CDR3 is TGCGCCAGCAGCTTACGGAAGGACTACGAGCAGTACTTC.